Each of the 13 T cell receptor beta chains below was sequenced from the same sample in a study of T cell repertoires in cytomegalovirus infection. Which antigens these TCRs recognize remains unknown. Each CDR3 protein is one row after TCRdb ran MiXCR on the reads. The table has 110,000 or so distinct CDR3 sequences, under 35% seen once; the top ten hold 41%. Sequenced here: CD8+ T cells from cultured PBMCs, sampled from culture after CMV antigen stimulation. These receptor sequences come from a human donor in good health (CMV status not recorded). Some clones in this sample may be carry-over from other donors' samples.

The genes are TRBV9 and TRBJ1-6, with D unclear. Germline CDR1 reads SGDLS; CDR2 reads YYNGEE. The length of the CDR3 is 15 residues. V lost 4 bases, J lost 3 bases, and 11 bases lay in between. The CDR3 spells CASSPRNSYNSPLHF. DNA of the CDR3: TGTGCCAGCAGCCCACGGAACAGCTATAATTCACCCCTCCACTTT.

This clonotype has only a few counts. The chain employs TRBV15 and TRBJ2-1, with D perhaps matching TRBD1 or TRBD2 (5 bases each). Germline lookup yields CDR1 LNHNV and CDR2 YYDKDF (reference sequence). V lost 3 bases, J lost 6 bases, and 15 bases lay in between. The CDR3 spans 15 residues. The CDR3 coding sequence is TGTGCCACCAGCAGGGACTTAGGGGTTGGCAATGAGCAGTTCTTC. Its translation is CATSRDLGVGNEQFF.

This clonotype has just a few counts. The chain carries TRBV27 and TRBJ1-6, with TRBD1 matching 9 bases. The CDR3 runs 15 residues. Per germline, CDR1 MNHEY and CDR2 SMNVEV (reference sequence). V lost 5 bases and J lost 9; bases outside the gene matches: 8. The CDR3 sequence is CASSVGQGIGSPLHF. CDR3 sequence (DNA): TGTGCCAGCAGTGTGGGACAGGGAATTGGTTCACCCCTCCACTTT.

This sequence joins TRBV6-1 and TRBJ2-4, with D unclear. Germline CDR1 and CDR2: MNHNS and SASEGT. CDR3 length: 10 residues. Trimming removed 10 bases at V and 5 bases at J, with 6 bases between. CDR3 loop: CATQENIQYF. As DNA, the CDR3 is TGTGCCACCCAAGAAAACATTCAGTACTTC.

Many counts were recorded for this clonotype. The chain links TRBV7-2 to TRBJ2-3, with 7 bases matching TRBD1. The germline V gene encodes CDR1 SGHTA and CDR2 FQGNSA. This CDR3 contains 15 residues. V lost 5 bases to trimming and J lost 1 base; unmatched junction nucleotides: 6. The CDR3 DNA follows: TGTGCCAGCAGCCTTCAAACAGGGGGCACAGATACGCAGTATTTT. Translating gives CASSLQTGGTDTQYF.

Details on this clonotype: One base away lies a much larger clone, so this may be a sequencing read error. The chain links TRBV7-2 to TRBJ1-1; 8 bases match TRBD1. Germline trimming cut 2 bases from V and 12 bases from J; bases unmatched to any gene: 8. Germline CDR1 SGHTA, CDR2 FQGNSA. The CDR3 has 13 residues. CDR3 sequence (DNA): TGTGCCAGCAGCTTAACCACAGGGGGAGTATCTTTCTTT. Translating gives CASSLTTGGVSFF.

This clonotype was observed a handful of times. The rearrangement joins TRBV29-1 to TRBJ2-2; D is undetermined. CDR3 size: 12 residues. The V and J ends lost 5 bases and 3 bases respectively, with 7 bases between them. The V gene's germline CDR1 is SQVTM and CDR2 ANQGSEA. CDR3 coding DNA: TGCAGCGTTAAGCCCGACACCGGGGAGCTGTTTTTT. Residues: CSVKPDTGELFF.

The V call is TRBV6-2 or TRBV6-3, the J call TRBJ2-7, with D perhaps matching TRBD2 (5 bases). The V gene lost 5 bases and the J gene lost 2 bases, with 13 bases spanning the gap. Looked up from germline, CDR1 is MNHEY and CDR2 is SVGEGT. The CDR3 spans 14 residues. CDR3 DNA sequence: TGTGCCAGCAGTAAGGCGGGCGTAGCCTACGAGCAGTACTTC. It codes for CASSKAGVAYEQYF.

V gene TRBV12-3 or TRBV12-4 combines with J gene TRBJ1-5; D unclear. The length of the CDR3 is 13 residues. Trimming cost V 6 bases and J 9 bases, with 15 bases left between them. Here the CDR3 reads CASSPGLISPQHF. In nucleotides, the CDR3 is TGTGCCAGCAGCCCCGGCTTGATCTCGCCCCAGCATTTT.

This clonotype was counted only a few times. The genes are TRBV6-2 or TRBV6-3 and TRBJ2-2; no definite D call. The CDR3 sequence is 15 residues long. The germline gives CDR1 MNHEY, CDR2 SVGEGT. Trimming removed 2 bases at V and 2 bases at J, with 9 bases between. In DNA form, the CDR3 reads TGTGCCAGCAGTTACAGTACAGCAAACACCGGGGAGCTGTTTTTT. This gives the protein CASSYSTANTGELFF.

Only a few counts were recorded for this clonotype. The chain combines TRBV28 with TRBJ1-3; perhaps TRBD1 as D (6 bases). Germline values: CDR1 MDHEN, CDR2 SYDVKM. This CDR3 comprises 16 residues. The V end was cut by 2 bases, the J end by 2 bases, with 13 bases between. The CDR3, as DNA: TGTGCCAGCAGTTTAACCCCGACAGGAACTGGAAACACCATATATTTT. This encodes CASSLTPTGTGNTIYF.

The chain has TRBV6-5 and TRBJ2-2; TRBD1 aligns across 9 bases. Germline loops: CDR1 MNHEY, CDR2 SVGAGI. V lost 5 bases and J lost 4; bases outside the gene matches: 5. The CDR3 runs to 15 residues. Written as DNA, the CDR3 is TGTGCCAGCAGTGACCGGGACAGGGTCACCGGGGAGCTGTTTTTT. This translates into CASSDRDRVTGELFF.

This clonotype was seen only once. The CDR3 spells CASSEGWGNEKLFF. CDR3 DNA sequence: TGTGCCAGCAGTGAGGGTTGGGGAAACGAAAAACTGTTTTTT. The V and J genes are TRBV6-5 and TRBJ1-4, with D hard to call. This CDR3 is 14 amino acids long. V was shortened by 5 bases and J by 8 bases, with 15 bases between the two germline ends. The germline V gene encodes CDR1 MNHEY and CDR2 SVGAGI.